Listed here is a single T cell receptor beta chain. CDR3 length: 13 residues. CDR1 and CDR2 from the germline V gene are SGHAT and FQNNGV. V shed 6 bases and J shed 8 bases, with 15 bases lying between them. This entry is derived from a study of cytomegalovirus exposure and HLA in healthy donors. PCR amplification relied on 60 Vbeta primers (plus 13 Jbeta primers). TCRdb's copy holds only in-frame clones and misses some; the assay was immunoSEQ multiplex PCR. The sample has more than 80,000 clones, 70% to 80% seen once; the top ten hold approximately 3.7%. The sample taken for sequencing was PBMCs. The receptor comes from a man aged 55 to 70 in good health and CMV-seronegative. The rearrangement joins TRBV11-2 to TRBJ2-3, with a weak D call TRBD1 (5 bases). CDR3 residues: CASSFPDRPTQYF. The CDR3 DNA reads as TGTGCCAGCAGTTTTCCCGACAGACCTACGCAGTATTTT.